This T cell receptor beta chain was identified in a study of T cells in localized non-small cell lung cancer. Study-wide findings and caveats: Median detection of top 100 tumor clones in adjacent lung was 55 to 60 clones. Multi-region tumor sequencing was not done, so intratumor heterogeneity could not be excluded.

Generated by immunoSEQ multiplex PCR, the TCRdb table keeps only in-frame clones and is missing some. The sample contains around 67,000 clones, 85% to 90% of which appear only once. A note on this clone: Its antigen is unknown.

Germline V gives CDR1 SGHAT, CDR2 FQNNGV. The CDR3 sequence is 14 residues long. Trimming took 1 base from V and 1 from J, leaving 7 bases between them. The clonotype originates from a woman aged 40-75 years with stage I lung adenocarcinoma. The chain employs TRBV11-2 and TRBJ1-1; D gene uncertain. The material sequenced was peripheral blood, taken before any cancer treatment. The DNA of the CDR3 is TGTGCCAGCAGCTTAGGTGGAGGGAACACTGAAGCTTTCTTT. Its translation is CASSLGGGNTEAFF.